Presented here are 15 T cell receptor beta chains from one specimen sequenced in a study of T cells expressing NK-cell markers. From the 5' RACE reads, TCRdb lists one entry per CDR3 protein and no DNA. The sample's table shows 200,000 to 300,000 distinct CDR3 sequences. Sequenced input: blood T cells: a sorted CD56 or NKG2C T cell subset, CD4+ or CD8+ T cells, or bulk PBMC T cells (not recorded which). Receptors originate from a man between 18 and 29 years old in good health.

The chain links TRBV7-2 to TRBJ2-3; lacking DNA, the TRBD1 call made by TCRdb goes unchecked. CDR3 length equals 15 residues. The germline gives CDR1 SGHTA, CDR2 FQGNSA. CDR3 region: CASSSGARGGDTQYF.

CDR3 in amino acids: CSAQTTANTEAFF. The rearrangement links TRBV20-1 to TRBJ1-1. Germline values: CDR1 DFQATT, CDR2 SNEGSKA (reference sequence). CDR3 length equals 13 residues.

This chain uses TRBV29-1 with TRBJ2-5. Per germline, CDR1 SQVTM and CDR2 ANQGSEA. This CDR3 has 13 residues. The CDR3 protein is CSVERLGKETQYF.

The gene calls are TRBV7-3 and TRBJ2-6; lacking DNA, the TRBD1 call made by TCRdb goes unchecked. Per germline, CDR1 SGHTA and CDR2 FQGTGA. There are 20 residues in the CDR3. CDR3: CASSSTGGTAHYSGANVLTF.

The chain recombines TRBV5-1 with TRBJ2-5; TCRdb returns TRBD1, unconfirmable since there is no DNA. Germline CDR1 is SGHRS and CDR2 is YFSETQ. This CDR3 contains 14 residues. CDR3 loop: CASSQPDRQETQYF.

The rearrangement joins TRBV7-2 to TRBJ2-1; the TCRdb call, TRBD1, lacks DNA for checking. This CDR3 spans 14 amino acids. Per germline, CDR1 SGHTA and CDR2 FQGNSA. Here the CDR3 reads CASSPAGTGNEQFF.

The CDR3 protein is CASSETERPQHF. This chain links TRBV2 with TRBJ1-5. Germline CDR1 reads SNHLY; CDR2 reads FYNNEI. CDR3 size: 12 residues.

The chain has TRBV24-1 and TRBJ2-1. The CDR3 runs 16 residues. Germline loops: CDR1 KGHDR, CDR2 SFDVKD. This CDR3 is CATSDFTGGSYNEQFF.

V usage is TRBV20-1 and J usage is TRBJ2-3; there is no DNA to check the TCRdb D call of TRBD1. CDR3 length: 14 amino acids. Germline V gives CDR1 DFQATT, CDR2 SNEGSKA (reference sequence). The CDR3 is CSTPGGRGSDTQYF.

The chain couples TRBV29-1 to TRBJ2-7; TCRdb reports TRBD1, a call that lacks DNA to check it against. In germline, CDR1 is SQVTM, CDR2 ANQGSEA. This CDR3 is built from 15 residues. Here the CDR3 reads CSVGGAGGTPYEQYF.

This chain links TRBV13 with TRBJ2-7; the D call of TRBD2 rests on TCRdb alone, since no DNA is present to check it. The CDR3 runs to 14 residues. The germline gives CDR1 PRHDT, CDR2 FYEKMQ (reference sequence). CDR3 residues: CASSFSGSFYEQYF.

The rearrangement uses TRBV10-3 and TRBJ2-4; the TRBD2 assignment by TCRdb is unverifiable without DNA. Germline CDR1 is ENHRY and CDR2 is SYGVKD. This CDR3 contains 17 residues. This CDR3 is CAISEASGPGSKNIQYF.

The chain joins TRBV29-1 to TRBJ2-3. CDR1 and CDR2 from the germline V gene are SQVTM and ANQGSEA. This CDR3 has 13 residues. The CDR3 reads CSVSSKLTDTQYF.

The chain joins TRBV28 to TRBJ2-7; the TCRdb D gene call, TRBD1, has no DNA to confirm it. The CDR3 spans 17 residues. Germline lookup yields CDR1 MDHEN and CDR2 SYDVKM. CDR3 residues: CASSLPRGELSSYEQYF.

The chain has TRBV20-1 and TRBJ2-1; the D call from TCRdb, TRBD2, cannot be confirmed without DNA. This CDR3 is built from 13 residues. Germline CDR1 reads DFQATT; CDR2 reads SNEGSKA (reference sequence). The CDR3 spells CSASSGTGNEQFF.